Sequencing of this TCR beta chain was carried out in a study of regulatory T cells in long-lasting Graves disease. Arm-PCR of CDR3 regions and iRepertoire HTBI primers were used to build TCR beta libraries. TCRdb analysed the multiplex PCR reads with MiXCR anew, one entry per CDR3 protein. The sample records some 500,000 distinct CDR3 sequences, about 14% being singletons. This clonotype was observed a few times. Time point noted: newly diagnosed GD, antithyroid drugs for less than 3 months. The authors made the TCR library using RNA they extracted from PBMCs. Per germline, CDR1 SQVTM and CDR2 ANQGSEA. This CDR3 has 13 residues. The ends lost 3 bases at V and 6 bases at J; junction bases unmatched: 7. In addition, the sample was reused for a study of T cells in Graves' hyperthyroidism and ophthalmopathy.

The chain uses TRBV29-1 and TRBJ2-7; 8 bases agree with TRBD1. The receptor was derived from a man aged 25-40 years with Graves disease. The sample in question was peripheral blood mononuclear cells (PBMCs), obtained at new diagnosis, from a patient treated with antithyroid drugs. The CDR3 protein is CSVDGQGRSEQYF. In nucleotides, the CDR3 is TGCAGCGTTGATGGACAGGGACGGAGCGAGCAGTACTTC.